This T cell receptor beta chain is drawn from a study of T-cell reconstitution after alpha-beta-depleted transplantation in children. Whole-study results and caveats: T cells produced anew were the main source of T-cell counts and diversity one year after transplant.

The CDR3 length is 13 residues. Germline lookup yields CDR1 SGHRS and CDR2 YFSETQ. V lost 0 bases to trimming and J lost 3 bases, with 7 bases between them. Unique molecular identifiers were used to barcode this TCRbeta library. TCRdb used MiXCR to reprocess the PCR reads, holding one entry per CDR3 protein. The sample lists hundreds of thousands of distinct CDR3 sequences; approximately 12% were seen once. For this clonotype: Antigen specificity is unknown.

The receptor was isolated from a male patient younger than 18 who had a stem cell transplant for acute myeloid leukemia, so the T cells may come from the graft donor. The chain is built from TRBV5-1 and TRBJ2-7; D remains ambiguous. Specimen: PBMCs, mostly from graft donor cells, collected 360 days after TCRalphabeta/CD19-depleted stem cell transplant. CDR3 DNA sequence: TGCGCCAGCAGCTTGGCCCCCCTCTACGAGCAGTACTTC. It yields the protein CASSLAPLYEQYF. Full variable domain (missing parts from reference TRBV5-1 and TRBJ2-7): KAGVTQTPRYLIKTRGQQVTLSCSPISGHRSVSWYQQTPGQGLQFLFEYFSETQRNKGNFPGRFSGRQFSNSRSEMNVSTLELGDSALYLCASSLAPLYEQYFGPGTRLTVT.